A selection of T cell receptor beta chains follows, all from one sample in a study of post-analysis software for immune sequencing data. TCRdb analysed the PCR reads with MiXCR anew, one entry per CDR3 protein. The sample consists of approximately 570,000 distinct CDR3 sequences, about 40% of them appearing once. Sequenced: blood. Source of these receptors: a girl aged 10 to 17 with multiple sclerosis. The CDR3 runs from the conserved cysteine through the conserved F or W. Each record gives: V gene, CDR3 protein.

TRBV27	CASRPQTSKHYEQYF
TRBV28	CASSGPPGQDQWSEKLFF
TRBV12-3/TRBV12-4	CTSSLRLAGEVATEQFF
TRBV29-1	CSVERGVYGYTF
TRBV5-1	CASSVLGQPQETQYF
TRBV20-1	CSTGTGTGIGYGYTF
TRBV30	CAWSVSRNGQRYEQYF
TRBV6-1	CASSGQGAGGNQPQHF
TRBV7-6	CASSLGTVSTDTQYF
TRBV7-2	CASSDNSGEVRTEAFF
TRBV5-1	CASRLGSVQGYEQYF
TRBV6-5	CASSRSGRDTYEQFF
TRBV12-3/TRBV12-4	CASSLAIGGMFGSTGELFF
TRBV2	CASSVRRANYNEQFF
TRBV7-6	CASSLVVAGETQYF
TRBV29-1	CSVVPFRSGNEQFF
TRBV12-3/TRBV12-4	CASSLIVGHTQYF
TRBV5-1	CASSGDGDNTEAFF
TRBV12-3/TRBV12-4	CASRPTGDEQYF
TRBV4-1	CASSQVENRQETQYF
TRBV20-1	CSSPSEGDTQYF
TRBV4-1	CASSQLDRDTDTQYF
TRBV12-3/TRBV12-4	CASSPILVVGYTF
TRBV13	CASSFASTSGSTYEQYF
TRBV6-5	CASNSLAGSSTDTQYF
TRBV20-1	CSTNGEGLGVTYNEQFF
TRBV6-1	CASLRVLEPGPPGGKLFF
TRBV4-2	CASSQAPGLAGGSSYEQYF
TRBV7-2	CASRPSRSGLSHNEQFF
TRBV5-1	CASSRGTSGTYNEQFF
TRBV12-3/TRBV12-4	CASSLGPYQPQHF
TRBV5-1	CASSTAGGAGANVLTF
TRBV20-1	CSGSGGWDTQYF
TRBV4-1	CASSPGRGKSYGYTF
TRBV3-1	CASSQAGQGGSHEQYF
TRBV5-1	CASSRIPAGADRTDTQYF
TRBV12-3/TRBV12-4	CAVSRGLNQPQHF
TRBV5-1	CASSQNGLAAYNEQFF
TRBV15	CATSRDTRQPQYF
TRBV20-1	CSARPGLELGQGTQYF
TRBV20-1	CSAPNAGETQYF
TRBV21-1	CASSNWGGSPYEQYF
TRBV6-5	CASSSLQAYAYGYTF
TRBV11-2	CASSVVAPSGAYTDTQYF
TRBV30	CAWSVRGRTEAFF
TRBV10-3	CAINPGGGQAFEQYF
TRBV12-3/TRBV12-4	CASKGFSNQPQHF
TRBV6-5	CASSPDWGGRNEQYF
TRBV5-1	CASSLKTSGTYEQYF
TRBV12-3/TRBV12-4	CASSTTGGDEKLFF
TRBV20-1	CSAREAGGPYEQFF
TRBV12-3/TRBV12-4	CASSLSGVFGNEQFF
TRBV5-1	CASSLHADQPQHF
TRBV29-1	CSVERAVNEQYF
TRBV27	CASRQGEATEAFF